These 24 T cell receptor beta chains share one sample of origin, sequenced in a study of OX40 agonist ivuxolimab in advanced cancers. The library was prepared using the immunoSEQ multiplex PCR assay. TCRdb stores this immuneACCESS table with in-frame sequences only. Part of the clones is absent; in the studies checked, under half of the shortfall reflects unresolved V genes, and no reason is known for the rest. This sample is represented by under 65,000 clones; 80% to 95% of them were singletons. The biggest ten clones account for roughly an eighth of the sample. The starting material was CD4+ or CD8+ T cells sorted from blood, obtained in a trial of the OX40 agonist ivuxolimab. The receptors come from an adult with an advanced solid tumor such as melanoma, head and neck, liver or kidney cancer.

This clone has only one observation. V gene TRBV29-1 combines with J gene TRBJ2-7; D remains unclear. This CDR3 has 12 amino acids. Trimming left V 0 bases short and J 0 bases short, with 3 bases between. The germline V gene has CDR1 SQVTM and CDR2 ANQGSEA. CDR3 sequence reads: CSVEDGSYEQYF. CDR3 DNA sequence: TGCAGCGTTGAAGACGGCTCCTACGAGCAGTACTTC.

The chain carries TRBV29-1 and TRBJ2-3; no reliable D call. Per germline, CDR1 SQVTM and CDR2 ANQGSEA. The CDR3 is 13 amino acids. With 0 bases removed from V and 6 bases from J, the gap between germline ends came to 10 bases. The CDR3 sequence: CSVEDPRTDTQYF. DNA of the CDR3: TGCAGCGTTGAAGATCCTAGAACGGATACGCAGTATTTT.

The V call is TRBV6-6, the J call TRBJ2-7; 7 positions match TRBD2. The CDR3 spans 15 residues. V dropped 5 bases and J dropped 0; count of bases not matched to a gene: 7. Germline V gives CDR1 MNHNY, CDR2 SVGAGI (reference sequence). The CDR3 bases are TGTGCCAGCAGTACCTCCGGGACTATCTCCTACGAGCAGTACTTC. Translation: CASSTSGTISYEQYF.

The genes are TRBV5-4 and TRBJ2-7; D may be TRBD2 (6 bases). Germline V lookup: CDR1 SGHNT, CDR2 YYREEE (reference sequence). The CDR3 extends over 17 amino acids. The V end was cut by 4 bases, the J end by 2 bases, with 22 bases between. This CDR3 reads CASSLGPPSALAYEQYF. CDR3 bases: TGTGCCAGCAGCCTTGGCCCTCCTAGCGCGTTAGCCTACGAGCAGTACTTC.

The chain employs TRBV4-1 and TRBJ2-3, with D possibly TRBD1 on 6 matching bases. The V gene's germline CDR1 is MGHRA and CDR2 YSYEKL. This CDR3 region has 15 residues. Trimming took off 5 bases at V and 4 bases at J, with 16 bases between the two ends. CDR3 in DNA: TGCGCCAGCAGCGGTGGGGGCGTTAGGGCAGATACGCAGTATTTT. Translating gives CASSGGGVRADTQYF.

The chain links TRBV28 to TRBJ2-7; D gene unclear. Deletions cut 10 bases from V and 4 bases from J, with 8 bases between. CDR1 and CDR2 from the germline V gene are MDHEN and SYDVKM. The CDR3 length is 10 residues. The CDR3 here is CANHSYEQYF. The CDR3 bases are TGTGCCAACCATTCGTACGAGCAGTACTTC. The variable domain in full, completed from reference TRBV28 and TRBJ2-7, reads DVKVTQSSRYLVKRTGEKVFLECVQDMDHENMFWYRQDPGLGLRLIYFSYDVKMKEKGDIPEGYSVSREKKERFSLILESASTNQTSMYLCANHSYEQYFGPGTRLTVT.

CDR3 nucleotide sequence: TGTGCCAGCAGCACACGGACTTCCCGGGCGAATGAGCAGTTCTTC. As protein: CASSTRTSRANEQFF. V and J are TRBV5-5 and TRBJ2-1, with D possibly matching TRBD2 (5 bases). Germline V CDR1 and CDR2: SGHKS, YYEKEE (reference sequence). The CDR3 contains 15 residues. V lost 4 bases, J lost 7 bases, and 18 bases lay in between. Filled out from reference TRBV5-5 and TRBJ2-1, the complete variable domain reads DAGVTQSPTHLIKTRGQQVTLRCSPISGHKSVSWYQQVLGQGPQFIFQYYEKEERGRGNFPDRFSARQFPNYSSELNVNALLLGDSALYLCASSTRTSRANEQFFGPGTRLTVL.

With respect to this clone: The junction does not match germline at one end; this may be a read error. V and J are TRBV7-7 and TRBJ2-5; 15 nucleotides align to TRBD2. Germline V lookup: CDR1 SSHAT, CDR2 FNYEAQ (reference sequence). The CDR3 runs 16 residues. The CDR3 region is CASSLGLAGGLETQYF. The DNA for the CDR3 is TGTGCTAGCAGCTTAGGACTAGCGGGAGGGTTGGAGACCCAGTACTTC.

The rearrangement links TRBV10-1 to TRBJ2-3; no firm D call. Germline V lookup: CDR1 WNHNN, CDR2 SYGVQD (reference sequence). V gave up 1 base and J gave up 7 bases, with 6 bases separating them. The CDR3 has 12 residues. The CDR3 DNA reads TGCGCCAGCAGTGAGTGGGGAAATACGCAGTATTTT. This gives the protein CASSEWGNTQYF.

This rearrangement joins TRBV7-9 to TRBJ2-5; D is possibly TRBD1 or TRBD2 (5 bases each). CDR1 is SEHNR and CDR2 is FQNEAQ in the germline V gene (reference sequence). V was trimmed by 6 bases and J by 2 bases, leaving 16 bases between them. This CDR3 is built from 15 residues. CDR3 coding DNA: TGTGCCAGCAGGCGACCCTCAGGGAGACAAGAGACCCAGTACTTC. Translation gives CASRRPSGRQETQYF.

The V and J genes are TRBV7-3 and TRBJ2-3; D gene uncertain. The length of the CDR3 is 14 residues. Germline-derived CDR1 and CDR2 are SGHTA and FQGTGA. Trimming removed 2 bases from V and 5 bases from J, with 11 bases in between. This chain's CDR3 is CASSLAQLGDTQYF. The DNA for the CDR3 is TGTGCCAGCAGCTTAGCCCAGTTAGGAGATACGCAGTATTTT.

The V call is TRBV29-1, the J call TRBJ1-2, with TRBD1 matching over 8 bases. V was pared by 5 bases and J by 3 bases, with 2 bases of the junction left unmatched. This CDR3 region has 12 residues. Germline loops: CDR1 SQVTM, CDR2 ANQGSEA. CDR3 DNA: TGCAGCGTTATGACAGGGGACTATGGCTACACCTTC. Encoded protein: CSVMTGDYGYTF.

V usage is TRBV7-3 and J usage is TRBJ1-5; D uncertain. Germline V CDR1 and CDR2: SGHTA, FQGTGA. The ends were cut back, 5 bases at V and 4 bases at J, with 15 bases in the middle. There are 15 residues in the CDR3. CDR3 sequence (DNA): TGTGCCAGCAGCGCCTCGGGAGGGCGTAATCAGCCCCAGCATTTT. Its translation: CASSASGGRNQPQHF.

The V and J genes are TRBV11-1 and TRBJ2-2, with 8 bases lining up with TRBD1. The CDR3 is 16 residues long. The junction had 9 bases not matched to a gene; V was cut back by 5 bases and J by 4 bases. Germline CDR1 is SGHAT and CDR2 is FQDESV (reference sequence). CDR3 DNA sequence: TGTGCCAGCAGCCCACGGACAGGGTCGGGCACCGGGGAGCTGTTTTTT. Translating gives CASSPRTGSGTGELFF.

This chain uses TRBV27 with TRBJ1-1; D remains ambiguous. This CDR3 is built from 13 residues. The V and J ends lost 6 bases and 0 bases respectively, with 8 bases between them. The germline V gene encodes CDR1 MNHEY and CDR2 SMNVEV (reference sequence). This CDR3 is CASRFILNTEAFF. The CDR3 nucleotides read TGTGCCAGCAGGTTTATCTTGAACACTGAAGCTTTCTTT.

This clone was counted between two and nine times. The chain links TRBV9 to TRBJ1-5; possible D gene TRBD1, 5 bases. The V end was cut by 2 bases, the J end by 2 bases, with 8 bases between. CDR3 length: 14 amino acids. The germline gives CDR1 SGDLS, CDR2 YYNGEE. CDR3 coding DNA: TGTGCCAGCAGCGTTGACAGTGGCAATCAGCCCCAGCATTTT. It specifies CASSVDSGNQPQHF.

In DNA form, the CDR3 reads TGCAGCGTTGAAACACATGCGGGATACGAGCAGTACTTC. Translating gives CSVETHAGYEQYF. The chain has TRBV29-1 and TRBJ2-7; D might be TRBD2 (6 bases). CDR1 is SQVTM and CDR2 is ANQGSEA in the germline V gene. CDR3 length: 13 residues. Between the trimmed V and J ends, which lost 2 bases and 4 bases, there was a span of 12 bases.

This chain links TRBV10-2 with TRBJ2-1; a possible D gene is TRBD1 (6 bases). The CDR3 runs to 13 residues. V was trimmed by 8 bases and J by 4 bases, leaving 12 bases between them. Germline V CDR1 and CDR2: WSHSY, SAAADI. The CDR3 region is CASDRSLYNEQFF. The DNA for the CDR3 is TGCGCCAGCGACAGGAGCTTATACAATGAGCAGTTCTTC.

This sequence joins TRBV7-3 and TRBJ1-3, with a possible D match to TRBD1 (5 bases). Germline assignment: CDR1 SGHTA and CDR2 FQGTGA. V dropped 3 bases and J dropped 2 bases, with 8 bases sitting between them. The CDR3 runs to 14 residues. CDR3 residues: CASSLGETGNTIYF. The CDR3 bases are TGTGCCAGCAGCTTGGGGGAAACTGGAAACACCATATATTTT.

V gene TRBV28 combines with J gene TRBJ2-1; 8 nucleotides line up with TRBD2. The germline V gene encodes CDR1 MDHEN and CDR2 SYDVKM. J was trimmed by 0 bases and V by 5 bases; bases with no gene match: 6. The CDR3 covers 16 residues. The CDR3 coding sequence is TGTGCCAGCAGTCGGACTAGCCCTTTCTCCTACAATGAGCAGTTCTTC. Translated, it gives CASSRTSPFSYNEQFF.

This clone occurred once. The same CDR3 arises from other DNA sequences in this sample as well. The chain couples TRBV9 to TRBJ2-5; 7 bases agree with TRBD2. With V trimmed by 0 bases and J by 2 bases, 4 bases remained unmatched. The CDR3 is 15 amino acids. Germline values: CDR1 SGDLS, CDR2 YYNGEE. The CDR3 DNA reads TGTGCCAGCAGCGTAGGCCTAGCGGAACAAGAGACCCAGTACTTC. It translates to CASSVGLAEQETQYF.

The chain carries TRBV19 and TRBJ2-2; 10 nucleotides agree with TRBD2. Trimming removed 7 bases from V and 6 bases from J; junction bases left unmatched: 5. The CDR3 runs 14 residues. Germline V gives CDR1 LNHDA, CDR2 SQIVND (reference sequence). This chain's CDR3 is CASKQRGGAGELFF. CDR3 coding DNA: TGTGCCAGTAAGCAGCGGGGGGGCGCCGGGGAGCTGTTTTTT.

The chain employs TRBV21-1 and TRBJ2-6; the DNA was not used to check the table's D call, TRBD1. TRBV21-1 is designated a pseudogene. This CDR3 has 19 amino acids. CDR3 DNA: TGTGCCAGCAGCCATGGGGACAGGGGATTGTGTACTGGGGCCAACGTCCTGACTTTC. It specifies CASSHGDRGLCTGANVLTF.

The genes are TRBV7-3 and TRBJ2-1; TRBD2 matches 11 bases. The CDR3 extends over 17 amino acids. Germline CDR1 SGHTA, CDR2 FQGTGA. V dropped 2 bases and J dropped 10; count of bases not matched to a gene: 13. CDR3: CASSLQAPGTSGIEQFF. The CDR3 DNA reads TGTGCCAGCAGCTTACAGGCCCCCGGGACTAGCGGTATCGAGCAGTTCTTC.